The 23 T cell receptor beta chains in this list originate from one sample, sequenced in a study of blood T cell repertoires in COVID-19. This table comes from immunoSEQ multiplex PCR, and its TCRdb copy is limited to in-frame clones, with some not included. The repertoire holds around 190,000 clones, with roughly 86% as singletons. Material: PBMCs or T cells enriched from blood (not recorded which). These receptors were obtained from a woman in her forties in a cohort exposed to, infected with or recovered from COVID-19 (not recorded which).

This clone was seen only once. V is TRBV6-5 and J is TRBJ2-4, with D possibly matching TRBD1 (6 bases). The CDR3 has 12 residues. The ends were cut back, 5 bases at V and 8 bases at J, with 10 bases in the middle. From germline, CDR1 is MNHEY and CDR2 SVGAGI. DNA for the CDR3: TGTGCCAGCAGTAGGGGGAAGGACATTCAGTACTTC. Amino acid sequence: CASSRGKDIQYF.

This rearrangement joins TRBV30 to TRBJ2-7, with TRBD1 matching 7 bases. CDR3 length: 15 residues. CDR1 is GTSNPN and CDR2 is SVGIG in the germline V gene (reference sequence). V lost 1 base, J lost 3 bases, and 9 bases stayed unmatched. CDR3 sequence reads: CAWSGLGQSFYEQYF. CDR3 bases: TGTGCCTGGAGTGGACTGGGACAGAGCTTCTACGAGCAGTACTTC.

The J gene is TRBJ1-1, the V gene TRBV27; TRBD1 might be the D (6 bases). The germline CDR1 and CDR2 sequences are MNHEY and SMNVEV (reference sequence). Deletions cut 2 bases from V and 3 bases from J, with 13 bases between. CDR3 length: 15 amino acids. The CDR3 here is CASSLNGGRHTEAFF. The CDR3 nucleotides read TGTGCCAGCAGTTTAAATGGGGGCCGCCACACTGAAGCTTTCTTT.

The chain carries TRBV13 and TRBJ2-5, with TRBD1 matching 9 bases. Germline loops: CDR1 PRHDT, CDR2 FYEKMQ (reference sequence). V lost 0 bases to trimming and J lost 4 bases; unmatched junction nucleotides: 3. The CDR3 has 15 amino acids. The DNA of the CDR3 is TGTGCCAGCAGCTTAGGACAGGGGGCTCGAGAGACCCAGTACTTC. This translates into CASSLGQGARETQYF.

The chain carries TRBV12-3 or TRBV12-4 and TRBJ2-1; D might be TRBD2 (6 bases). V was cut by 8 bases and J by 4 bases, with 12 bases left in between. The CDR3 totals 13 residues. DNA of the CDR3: TGTGCCAGCCATAGCGGACGGTACAATGAGCAGTTCTTC. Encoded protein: CASHSGRYNEQFF.

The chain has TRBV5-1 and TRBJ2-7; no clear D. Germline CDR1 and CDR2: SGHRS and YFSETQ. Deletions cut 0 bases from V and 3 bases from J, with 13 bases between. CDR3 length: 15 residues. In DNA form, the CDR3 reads TGCGCCAGCAGCTTGGCTTCCCTGGGCCTCTACGAGCAGTACTTC. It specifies CASSLASLGLYEQYF.

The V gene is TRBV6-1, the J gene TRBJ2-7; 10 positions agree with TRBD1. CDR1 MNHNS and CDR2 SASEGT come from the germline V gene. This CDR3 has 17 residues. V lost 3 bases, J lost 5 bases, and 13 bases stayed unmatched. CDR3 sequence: CASSDRDRGYLRDEQYF. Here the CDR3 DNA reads TGTGCCAGCAGTGACCGGGACAGGGGCTACCTCAGGGACGAGCAGTACTTC.

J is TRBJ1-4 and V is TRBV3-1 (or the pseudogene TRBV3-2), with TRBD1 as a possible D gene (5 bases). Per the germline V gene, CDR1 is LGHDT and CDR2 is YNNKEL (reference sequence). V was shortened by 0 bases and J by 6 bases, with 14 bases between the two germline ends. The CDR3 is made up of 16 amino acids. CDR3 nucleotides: TGTGCCAGCAGCCAAGATGCCGCAGGGAGGTATGAAAAACTGTTTTTT. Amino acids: CASSQDAAGRYEKLFF.

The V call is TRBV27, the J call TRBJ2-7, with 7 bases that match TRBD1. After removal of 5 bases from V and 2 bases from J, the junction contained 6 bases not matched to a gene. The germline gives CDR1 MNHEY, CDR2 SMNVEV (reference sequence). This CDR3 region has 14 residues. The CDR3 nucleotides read TGTGCCAGCAGTCCCGGGGACAGCACCTACGAGCAGTACTTC. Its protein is CASSPGDSTYEQYF.

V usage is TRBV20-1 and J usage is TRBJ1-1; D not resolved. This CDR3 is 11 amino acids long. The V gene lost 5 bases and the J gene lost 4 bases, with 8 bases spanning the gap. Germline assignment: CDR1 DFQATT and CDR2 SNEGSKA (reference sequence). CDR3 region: CSAPTFTEAFF. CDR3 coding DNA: TGCAGTGCTCCCACATTCACTGAAGCTTTCTTT.

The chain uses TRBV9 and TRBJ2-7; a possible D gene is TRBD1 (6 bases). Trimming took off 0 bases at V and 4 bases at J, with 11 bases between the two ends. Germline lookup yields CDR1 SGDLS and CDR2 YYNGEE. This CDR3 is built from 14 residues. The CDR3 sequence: CASSVGQENYEQYF. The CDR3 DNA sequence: TGTGCCAGCAGCGTAGGACAGGAGAATTACGAGCAGTACTTC.

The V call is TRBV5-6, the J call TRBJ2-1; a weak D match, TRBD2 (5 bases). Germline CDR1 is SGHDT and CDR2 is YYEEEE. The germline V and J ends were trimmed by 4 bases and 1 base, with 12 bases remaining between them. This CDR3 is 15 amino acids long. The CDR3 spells CASSPRPGSYNEQFF. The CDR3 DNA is TGTGCCAGCAGCCCCAGGCCGGGATCCTACAATGAGCAGTTCTTC.

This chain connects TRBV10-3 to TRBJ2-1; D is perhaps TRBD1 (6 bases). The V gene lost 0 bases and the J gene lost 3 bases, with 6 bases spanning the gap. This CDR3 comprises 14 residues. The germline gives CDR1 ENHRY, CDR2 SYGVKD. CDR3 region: CAISESDSYNEQFF. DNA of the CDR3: TGTGCCATCAGTGAGTCGGACAGCTACAATGAGCAGTTCTTC.

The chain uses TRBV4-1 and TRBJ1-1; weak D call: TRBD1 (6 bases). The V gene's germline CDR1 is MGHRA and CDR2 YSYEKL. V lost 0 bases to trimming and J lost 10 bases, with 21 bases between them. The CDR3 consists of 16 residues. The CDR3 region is CASSQERWGRGPLAFF. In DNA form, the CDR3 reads TGCGCCAGCAGCCAAGAACGGTGGGGGCGCGGCCCTTTAGCTTTCTTT.

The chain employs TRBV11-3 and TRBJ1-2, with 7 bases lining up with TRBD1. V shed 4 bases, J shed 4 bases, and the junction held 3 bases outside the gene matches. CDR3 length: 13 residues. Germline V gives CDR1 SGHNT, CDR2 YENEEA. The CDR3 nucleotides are TGTGCCAGCAGCTCTCCAGGGGGCTATGGCTACACCTTC. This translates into CASSSPGGYGYTF.

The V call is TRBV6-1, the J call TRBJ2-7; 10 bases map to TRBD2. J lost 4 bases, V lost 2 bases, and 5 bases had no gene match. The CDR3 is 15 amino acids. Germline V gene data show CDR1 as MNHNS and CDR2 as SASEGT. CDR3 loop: CASSEQRGGPYEQYF. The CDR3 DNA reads TGTGCCAGCAGTGAACAGCGGGGGGGCCCATACGAGCAGTACTTC.

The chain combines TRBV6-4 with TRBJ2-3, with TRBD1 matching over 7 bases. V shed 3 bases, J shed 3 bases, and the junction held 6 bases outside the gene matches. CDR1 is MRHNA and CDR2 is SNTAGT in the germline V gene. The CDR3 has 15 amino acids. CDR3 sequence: CASSEEGAETDTQYF. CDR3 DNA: TGTGCCAGCAGTGAAGAGGGGGCCGAAACAGATACGCAGTATTTT.

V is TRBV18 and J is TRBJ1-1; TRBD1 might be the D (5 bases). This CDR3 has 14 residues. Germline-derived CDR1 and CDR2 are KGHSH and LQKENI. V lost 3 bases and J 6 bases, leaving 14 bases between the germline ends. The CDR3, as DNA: TGTGCCAGCTCACCCCCACAGGAGGGGCCTGAAGCTTTCTTT. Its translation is CASSPPQEGPEAFF.

Here the CDR3 reads CASSLARNTEAFF. As DNA, the CDR3 is TGTGCCAGCAGCTTAGCCCGGAACACTGAAGCTTTCTTT. The rearrangement links TRBV5-5 to TRBJ1-1; D gene uncertain. Germline CDR1 and CDR2: SGHKS and YYEKEE (reference sequence). The CDR3 runs to 13 residues. Deletions cut 2 bases from V and 1 base from J, with 6 bases between.

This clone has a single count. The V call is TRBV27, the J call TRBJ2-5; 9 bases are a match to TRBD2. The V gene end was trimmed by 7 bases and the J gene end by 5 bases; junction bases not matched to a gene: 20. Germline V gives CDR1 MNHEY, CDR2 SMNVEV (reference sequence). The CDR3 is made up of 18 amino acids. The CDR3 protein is CASKLYGTSSPSWETQYF. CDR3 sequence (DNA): TGTGCCAGCAAGCTTTATGGGACTAGCTCCCCATCGTGGGAGACCCAGTACTTC.

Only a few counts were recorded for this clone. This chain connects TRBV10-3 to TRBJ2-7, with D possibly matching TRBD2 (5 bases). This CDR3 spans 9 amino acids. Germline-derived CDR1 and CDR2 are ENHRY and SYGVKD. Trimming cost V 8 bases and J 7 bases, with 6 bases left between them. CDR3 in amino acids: CAIGEEQYF. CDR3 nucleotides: TGTGCCATCGGGGAGGAGCAGTACTTC.

The CDR3 region is CASSQKGSSGLSTDTQYF. CDR3 in DNA: TGTGCCAGCAGCCAAAAAGGAAGCTCCGGACTTTCCACAGATACGCAGTATTTT. J is TRBJ2-3 and V is TRBV14, with D possibly being TRBD2 (5 bases). Trimming pared 2 bases from V and 2 bases from J, leaving 20 bases between. The germline V gene encodes CDR1 SGHDN and CDR2 FVKESK. The CDR3 sequence is 18 residues long. The complete variable domain, with remaining parts taken from reference TRBV14 and TRBJ2-3, reads EAGVTQFPSHSVIEKGQTVTLRCDPISGHDNLYWYRRVMGKEIKFLLHFVKESKQDESGMPNNRFLAERTGGTYSTLKVQPAELEDSGVYFCASSQKGSSGLSTDTQYFGPGTRLTVL.

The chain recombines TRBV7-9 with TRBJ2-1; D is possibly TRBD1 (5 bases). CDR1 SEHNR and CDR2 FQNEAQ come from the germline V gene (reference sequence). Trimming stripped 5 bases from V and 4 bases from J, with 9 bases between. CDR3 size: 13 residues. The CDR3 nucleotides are TGTGCCAGCAGCCTGGGGCTTTACAATGAGCAGTTCTTC. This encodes CASSLGLYNEQFF.